The 5 T cell receptor beta chains presented below share a single source sample, sequenced in a study of CD8+CD57+ T cells in acquired aplastic anemia. CDR3 and TCR beta VDJ profiling relied on genomic DNA as the template. Via MiXCR, TCRdb re-called the reads, giving one row per CDR3 protein. The repertoire holds hundreds of thousands of distinct CDR3 sequences, with about 56% as singletons. The sample consisted of sorted CD4+, CD8+, or CD8+CD57+ T cells (not recorded which) from PBMCs. Every receptor here comes from a human donor with severe aplastic anemia or a healthy control (not recorded which).

This rearrangement joins TRBV24-1 to TRBJ2-3; D remains unclear. Per the germline V gene, CDR1 is KGHDR and CDR2 is SFDVKD. CDR3 length equals 15 residues. V was cut by 5 bases and J by 2 bases, with 13 bases left in between. CDR3 sequence reads: CATSVGSSYTDTQYF. The DNA of the CDR3 is TGTGCCACCAGTGTTGGCAGCTCCTACACAGATACGCAGTATTTT.

The table lists this clonotype with a count of one. The V and J genes are TRBV2 and TRBJ1-1; D uncertain. Trimming shortened V by 11 bases and J by 0 bases, and 13 bases separated the two germline ends. The germline CDR1 and CDR2 sequences are SNHLY and FYNNEI. The CDR3 loop spans 13 amino acids. CDR3 in amino acids: CALSPGMNTEAFF. CDR3 DNA sequence: TGTGCCCTCTCCCCTGGGATGAACACTGAAGCTTTCTTT.

The V call is TRBV10-3, the J call TRBJ1-2; possibly TRBD1 for D (6 bases). The germline V and J ends were trimmed by 0 bases and 2 bases, with 10 bases remaining between them. This CDR3 has 15 amino acids. Germline V gives CDR1 ENHRY, CDR2 SYGVKD. The CDR3 DNA sequence: TGTGCCATCAGTGAGTCGAAAGGGACAAACTATGGCTACACCTTC. Its translation: CAISESKGTNYGYTF.

This chain links TRBV19 with TRBJ2-7, with 8 bases aligning to TRBD2. CDR1 is LNHDA, CDR2 SQIVND, per germline (reference sequence). The CDR3 totals 13 residues. The trim removed 5 bases at V and 4 bases at J, leaving 4 bases unmatched. In nucleotides, the CDR3 is TGTGCCAGTAGTGTCATAGCGGGATACGAGCAGTACTTC. It codes for CASSVIAGYEQYF.

This clonotype was observed a handful of times. A single base separates this from a much larger clone, so it may be a read error. V usage is TRBV4-3 and J usage is TRBJ1-1; no clear D gene. Germline V gives CDR1 LGHNA, CDR2 YSLEER. The CDR3 length is 16 residues. The CDR3 protein is CAGSQDWASKYTEAFF. The DNA for the CDR3 is TGCGCCGGCAGCCAAGATTGGGCCAGTAAATACACTGAAGCTTTCTTT.